This section outlines one T cell receptor beta chain sequence together with its context. What it recognizes is unknown. The data stem from a study of regulatory T cells in long-lasting Graves disease. Turning to the study itself: Patients with persistent Graves' disease had over 5 years of antithyroid drugs and persistent TSH receptor antibodies. Notes on the study in general: Persistent disease was characterized by preferential usage of TRBV28, TRBJ1-2 and TRBJ2-5. In persistent patients, shared public clonotypes (2,741) outnumbered those in new patients (about 1,000).

The authors built TCR beta libraries using iRepertoire HTBI primers and Arm-PCR of CDR3 regions. Each CDR3 protein is one row after TCRdb ran MiXCR on the multiplex PCR reads. Among approximately 360,000 distinct CDR3 sequences, roughly 25% were seen once, and the ten largest hold roughly a quarter. Time point in this sample: persistent/refractory GD, antithyroid drugs over 5 years with positive TRAb. Extracted RNA from PBMCs served as the source of the TCR library. V was pared by 7 bases and J by 1 base, with 11 bases between. Germline V gene lookup returns CDR1 MNHNS and CDR2 SASEGT. This CDR3 has 14 amino acids.

Sequencing used peripheral blood mononuclear cells (PBMCs), obtained when the disease was refractory, from a patient treated with antithyroid drugs. The TCR comes from a woman between 40 and 50 years old with Graves disease. The V and J genes are TRBV6-1 and TRBJ1-5; D is ambiguous. Here the CDR3 reads CASKKTSSNQPQHF. DNA of the CDR3: TGTGCCAGCAAGAAGACAAGCAGCAATCAGCCCCAGCATTTT.